Sequencing of this T cell receptor beta chain was carried out in a study of intratumoral heterogeneity in liver cancer. Describing the broader study: Across the full roughly 15-patient cohort, most patients were male and a median age of approximately 60 years was recorded. To investigate intratumor heterogeneity, the study integrated RNA-seq, DNA sequencing, TCR-seq and SNP array data drawn from multiple regions of hepatocellular carcinoma specimens. The full cohort included 71 multiregional samples from around 14 HCC patients, consisting of roughly 50 tumoral regions and some 20 adjacent nontumoral regions.

Of note for this clone: The clone's antigen remains unknown. Base qualities are not provided; no much larger clone lies one nucleotide away.

All patients had early-stage hepatocellular carcinoma and received no therapy before surgical resection. No macroscopic evidence of necrosis or hemorrhage was present in the sampled areas. Multiple regions from a couple of patients underwent TCR sequencing (ImmunoSeq). Frozen resection tissue samples were collected at least 1 cm apart from each other. Samples labelled N came from nontumoral liver tissue adjacent to the tumor. Genomic DNA was extracted from bulk tissue using the DNeasy blood and tissue kit. Using the immunoSEQ assay, the TCR beta chain CDR3 regions were sequenced from genomic DNA. Rearranged VDJ segments were amplified with primers annealing to V and J segments. Per the source publication's procedure: Clonality and richness metrics were computed with the ImmunoSeq Analyzer software. Clones with differential abundance between regions were identified with Fisher's exact test combined with a beta-binomial method for additional stringency. The table comes from immuneACCESS by way of TCRdb, which keeps in-frame sequences with V and J called. Part of the clones is missing from these tables; in studies checked, under half for an unresolved V gene and the rest for unknown reasons. The V and J calls and the clone size are those of that table, but D and trimming were determined from the DNA. This sample lists about 20,000 clones; over 60% were detected once. About 18% of the sample is held by the ten biggest clonotypes.

From cysteine to phenylalanine, the CDR3 is 15 amino acids long. Of the read, only the CDR3 DNA is kept; its 45 bases are in frame from base 1. CDR1 is given as SGHNT and CDR2 as YYREEE, both from the germline V gene (reference sequence). Germline trimming amounts to 4 bases on V and 7 bases on J, with 10 as the count of junction bases outside the gene matches. Overall results and qualifications from the work: A relatively low patient number and under-sampled tumor-infiltrating lymphocyte representation were acknowledged by the authors as limitations.

Sequences were derived from tumor-adjacent normal tissue, sampled before any cancer treatment. This sequence was found in a woman aged 70-85 years with hepatocellular carcinoma. The rearranged chain carries TRBV5-4 and TRBJ1-4, and 7 bases in between align with TRBD1. In nucleotides, the sequence is TGTGCCAGCAGCCAGCAGGGGGGAGGAGGTGAAAAACTGTTTTTT. Its product reads: CASSQQGGGGEKLFF.